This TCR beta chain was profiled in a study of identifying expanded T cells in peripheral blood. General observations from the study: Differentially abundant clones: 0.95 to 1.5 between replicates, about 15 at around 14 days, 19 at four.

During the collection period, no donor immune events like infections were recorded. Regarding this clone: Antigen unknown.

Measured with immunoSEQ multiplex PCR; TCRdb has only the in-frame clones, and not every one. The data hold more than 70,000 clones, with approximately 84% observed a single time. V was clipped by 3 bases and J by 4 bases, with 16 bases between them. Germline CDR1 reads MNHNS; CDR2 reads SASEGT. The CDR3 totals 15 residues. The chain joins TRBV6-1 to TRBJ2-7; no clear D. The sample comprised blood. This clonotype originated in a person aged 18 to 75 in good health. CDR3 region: CASSESEDTSYEQYF. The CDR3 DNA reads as TGTGCCAGCAGTGAGTCAGAGGATACCTCTTACGAGCAGTACTTC.